One sample yielded the 32 T cell receptor beta chains listed below, sequenced in a study of blood T cell repertoires in COVID-19. Sequenced by immunoSEQ multiplex PCR; TCRdb stores in-frame clones only, minus some. The table lists roughly 130,000 clones, under 95% of them singletons, with roughly 4.5% in the top ten. The sample was peripheral blood. The receptors stem from a man in his 60s with COVID-19, enrolled during active disease.

The chain is built from TRBV5-1 and TRBJ2-1; 10 positions agree with TRBD2. Per the germline V gene, CDR1 is SGHRS and CDR2 is YFSETQ. The CDR3 runs 17 residues. J was trimmed by 4 bases and V by 0 bases; bases with no gene match: 7. The CDR3 region has the DNA TGCGCCAGCAGCTTGGCGCTAGCGGGAGCGAGGTACAATGAGCAGTTCTTC. Amino acid sequence: CASSLALAGARYNEQFF. The full variable domain, in which reference TRBV5-1 and TRBJ2-1 provide the parts outside the CDR3, is KAGVTQTPRYLIKTRGQQVTLSCSPISGHRSVSWYQQTPGQGLQFLFEYFSETQRNKGNFPGRFSGRQFSNSRSEMNVSTLELGDSALYLCASSLALAGARYNEQFFGPGTRLTVL.

The chain links TRBV18 to TRBJ2-2; 7 bases align to TRBD2. The CDR3 consists of 16 residues. Germline CDR1 reads KGHSH; CDR2 reads LQKENI. J gave up 3 bases and V 6 bases, and 10 bases lay outside the gene matches. CDR3: CASSPRAGDDTGELFF. CDR3 nucleotide sequence: TGTGCCAGCTCCCCTAGGGCGGGAGACGACACCGGGGAGCTGTTTTTT.

The V call is TRBV10-3, the J call TRBJ1-4; 9 bases line up with TRBD1. CDR1 is ENHRY, CDR2 SYGVKD, per germline. This CDR3 contains 13 residues. V was clipped by 6 bases and J by 7 bases; unmatched bases: 3. CDR3 protein: CAIRGQGGEKLFF. The DNA of the CDR3 is TGTGCCATCAGGGGACAGGGCGGTGAAAAACTGTTTTTT.

The chain joins TRBV28 to TRBJ2-3, with D perhaps matching TRBD1 (6 bases). Trimming removed 8 bases at V and 5 bases at J, with 17 bases between. The CDR3 is 14 residues long. Looked up from germline, CDR1 is MDHEN and CDR2 is SYDVKM. The CDR3 here is CASATGTPIDTQYF. The CDR3 DNA reads TGTGCCAGCGCGACTGGGACACCCATAGATACGCAGTATTTT.

This clone was found once. V usage is TRBV5-1 and J usage is TRBJ2-1; 14 bases agree with TRBD2. CDR1 is SGHRS and CDR2 is YFSETQ in the germline V gene. J was trimmed by 0 bases and V by 0 bases; bases with no gene match: 2. This CDR3 is 18 amino acids long. The CDR3 DNA follows: TGCGCCAGCAGCTTGGGAGGGACTAGCGGGAGCTCCTACAATGAGCAGTTCTTC. This translates into CASSLGGTSGSSYNEQFF.

This clone appeared once. The V call is TRBV24-1, the J call TRBJ2-1; TRBD2 matches at 13 bases. The germline gives CDR1 KGHDR, CDR2 SFDVKD. The CDR3 is made up of 17 amino acids. The ends lost 3 bases at V and 8 bases at J; junction bases unmatched: 9. In DNA, the CDR3 is TGTGCCACCAGTGATAACCCACTAGCGGGAGGGCCGGATGAGCAGTTCTTC. It specifies CATSDNPLAGGPDEQFF.

The chain links TRBV11-2 to TRBJ2-3, with 12 bases matching TRBD2. The CDR3 covers 16 residues. Germline lookup yields CDR1 SGHAT and CDR2 FQNNGV. V shed 8 bases, J shed 2 bases, and the junction held 8 bases outside the gene matches. The CDR3 DNA reads as TGTGCCAGCTCGACTAGCGGGAGTATACACACAGATACGCAGTATTTT. This translates into CASSTSGSIHTDTQYF.

The chain uses TRBV5-1 and TRBJ2-7; D might be TRBD2 (5 bases). Germline V CDR1 and CDR2: SGHRS, YFSETQ. Trimming left V 0 bases short and J 5 bases short, with 12 bases between. The CDR3 sequence is 14 residues long. CDR3 coding DNA: TGCGCCAGCAGCTTGGGGACTTCAGCGGACGAGCAGTACTTC. Translation: CASSLGTSADEQYF. Supplemented by reference TRBV5-1 and TRBJ2-7, the full variable domain reads KAGVTQTPRYLIKTRGQQVTLSCSPISGHRSVSWYQQTPGQGLQFLFEYFSETQRNKGNFPGRFSGRQFSNSRSEMNVSTLELGDSALYLCASSLGTSADEQYFGPGTRLTVT.

This chain links TRBV10-3 with TRBJ2-1; 10 positions match TRBD2. Germline CDR1 reads ENHRY; CDR2 reads SYGVKD. With 2 bases clipped from V and 8 bases from J, the junction kept 9 bases outside the gene matches. The CDR3 loop spans 16 amino acids. CDR3 nucleotides: TGTGCCATCAGTGAGGAGGCTAGCGGGAGAAGGTATGAGCAGTTCTTC. Translating gives CAISEEASGRRYEQFF.

V is TRBV7-2 and J is TRBJ2-1; TRBD2 matches at 8 bases. The CDR3 runs to 16 residues. V was clipped by 3 bases and J by 4 bases; unmatched bases: 8. Germline V gene lookup returns CDR1 SGHTA and CDR2 FQGNSA. This CDR3 reads CASSFSASGLYNEQFF. CDR3 DNA: TGTGCCAGCAGCTTCTCGGCTAGCGGGCTTTACAATGAGCAGTTCTTC.

The J gene is TRBJ1-1, the V gene TRBV7-9; D perhaps matches TRBD1 (6 bases). V lost 5 bases to trimming and J lost 1 base, with 14 bases between them. Germline V CDR1 and CDR2: SEHNR, FQNEAQ (reference sequence). This CDR3 has 15 residues. CDR3 sequence: CASSPLTGWNTEAFF. CDR3 DNA sequence: TGTGCCAGCAGCCCCCTAACAGGGTGGAACACTGAAGCTTTCTTT.

This rearrangement joins TRBV9 to TRBJ2-1; D is perhaps TRBD2 (6 bases). The CDR3 spans 13 residues. The V and J ends lost 7 bases and 4 bases respectively, with 12 bases between them. CDR1 and CDR2 from the germline V gene are SGDLS and YYNGEE. The chain's CDR3 is CASQEGAYNEQFF. The CDR3 region has the DNA TGTGCCAGCCAGGAGGGTGCTTACAATGAGCAGTTCTTC.

The rearrangement links TRBV6-5 to TRBJ2-1; 10 positions agree with TRBD1. The CDR3 is 13 amino acids. J gave up 7 bases and V 8 bases, and 5 bases lay outside the gene matches. Germline CDR1 MNHEY, CDR2 SVGAGI. DNA of the CDR3: TGTGCCAGCGTAACGGGACAGGGGAATGAGCAGTTCTTC. Amino acids: CASVTGQGNEQFF.

The chain employs TRBV9 and TRBJ2-6, with D tentatively TRBD1 (5 bases). V gave up 0 bases and J gave up 2 bases, with 9 bases separating them. The CDR3 is made up of 16 amino acids. Germline CDR1 is SGDLS and CDR2 is YYNGEE. The CDR3 loop reads CASSVGWGPGANVLTF. CDR3 nucleotides: TGTGCCAGCAGCGTAGGGTGGGGCCCTGGGGCCAACGTCCTGACTTTC.

The CDR3 sequence: CASSFPEGAGGFEHYNEQFF. The DNA of the CDR3 is TGTGCCAGCAGTTTCCCTGAGGGGGCGGGAGGATTTGAACATTACAATGAGCAGTTCTTC. The rearrangement links TRBV27 to TRBJ2-1, with D possibly being TRBD2 (8 bases). The CDR3 sequence is 20 residues long. Per germline, CDR1 MNHEY and CDR2 SMNVEV (reference sequence). Deletions cut 3 bases from V and 4 bases from J, with 28 bases between.

This sequence joins TRBV10-1 and TRBJ1-6; TRBD1 matches 9 bases. This CDR3 is 14 amino acids long. The V segment lost 6 bases and the J segment 10 bases; nucleotides outside the gene matches: 7. Germline V gene lookup returns CDR1 WNHNN and CDR2 SYGVQD (reference sequence). This CDR3 reads CASRDRGMESPLHF. The DNA of the CDR3 is TGCGCCAGCAGGGACAGGGGAATGGAGTCACCCCTCCACTTT.

The CDR3 DNA reads as TGTGCCCTGGGGAGGGGGAGGATGAACACTGAAGCTTTCTTT. The encoded protein is CALGRGRMNTEAFF. This chain joins TRBV30 and TRBJ1-1; D might be TRBD1 (6 bases). With 8 bases removed from V and 0 bases from J, the gap between germline ends came to 16 bases. CDR1 is GTSNPN and CDR2 is SVGIG in the germline V gene (reference sequence). This CDR3 contains 14 residues.

The chain links TRBV4-2 to TRBJ1-3; 7 bases are shared with TRBD1. Germline V gene lookup returns CDR1 LGHNA and CDR2 YNFKEQ. This CDR3 is 14 amino acids long. The ends lost 4 bases at V and 4 bases at J; junction bases unmatched: 4. The CDR3 bases are TGTGCCAGCAGCCCCCCGACAGGGGGAAACACCATATATTTT. Amino acid sequence: CASSPPTGGNTIYF.

In nucleotides, the CDR3 is TGCGCCAGCAGCCTTGAACAGGGGCATCAGCCCCAGCATTTT. Encoded protein: CASSLEQGHQPQHF. The genes are TRBV5-1 and TRBJ1-5; TRBD1 matches at 7 bases. After removal of 4 bases from V and 5 bases from J, the junction contained 6 bases not matched to a gene. Germline CDR1 reads SGHRS; CDR2 reads YFSETQ. The CDR3 has 14 amino acids.

V is TRBV11-2 and J is TRBJ2-3; TRBD1 agrees at 9 bases. Germline V gives CDR1 SGHAT, CDR2 FQNNGV. The CDR3 is made up of 17 amino acids. V shed 4 bases and J 2 bases; nucleotides not matched to a gene: 10. CDR3 DNA: TGTGCCAGCAGCTCCTCAGACAGGGGGGGTTTCACAGATACGCAGTATTTT. Translating it yields CASSSSDRGGFTDTQYF.

The V call is TRBV5-6, the J call TRBJ2-2, with 8 bases identical to TRBD2. Germline V gene lookup returns CDR1 SGHDT and CDR2 YYEEEE. The CDR3 extends over 16 amino acids. V shed 0 bases and J 2 bases; nucleotides not matched to a gene: 3. In DNA, the CDR3 is TGTGCCAGCAGCTTGGGGCTAGCGGGTAACACCGGGGAGCTGTTTTTT. As protein: CASSLGLAGNTGELFF. The full variable domain, with the rest looked up from reference TRBV5-6 and TRBJ2-2, is DAGVTQSPTHLIKTRGQQVTLRCSPKSGHDTVSWYQQALGQGPQFIFQYYEEEERQRGNFPDRFSGHQFPNYSSELNVNALLLGDSALYLCASSLGLAGNTGELFFGEGSRLTVL.

This CDR3 is CASSFYSNTEAFF. CDR3 nucleotides: TGTGCCAGCAGCTTTTACAGCAACACTGAAGCTTTCTTT. The chain combines TRBV7-2 with TRBJ1-1; D gene unclear. V lost 3 bases, J lost 2 bases, and 7 bases lay in between. Germline V lookup: CDR1 SGHTA, CDR2 FQGNSA. This CDR3 is built from 13 residues.

The chain employs TRBV6-1 and TRBJ2-1; weak D call: TRBD1 (6 bases). CDR1 is MNHNS and CDR2 is SASEGT in the germline V gene. The CDR3 covers 13 residues. Trimming cost V 2 bases and J 8 bases, with 10 bases left between them. CDR3 DNA sequence: TGTGCCAGCAGTGAAAACAGGGACCATGAGCAGTTCTTC. Translated, it gives CASSENRDHEQFF.

This chain uses TRBV6-5 with TRBJ1-4; unclear D gene. Germline V CDR1 and CDR2: MNHEY, SVGAGI. This CDR3 spans 14 amino acids. The V end lost 7 bases, the J end lost 8 bases, and 17 bases lay between the germline ends. CDR3 residues: CASKRLPTGEKLFF. DNA of the CDR3: TGTGCCAGCAAGAGACTCCCCACGGGAGAAAAACTGTTTTTT.

The chain uses TRBV6-5 and TRBJ1-6; TRBD1 aligns across 7 bases. The CDR3 extends over 13 amino acids. Losses at the gene ends were 8 bases for V and 2 bases for J; bases not matched to a gene: 0. From germline, CDR1 is MNHEY and CDR2 SVGAGI. CDR3 sequence reads: CASGTAYNSPLHF. The CDR3 DNA follows: TGTGCCAGCGGGACAGCCTATAATTCACCCCTCCACTTT.

The chain uses TRBV7-6 and TRBJ1-5; 7 bases are a match to TRBD1. The CDR3 loop spans 15 amino acids. The J segment lost 0 bases and the V segment lost 5 bases, leaving 4 bases of the junction unmatched. Germline loops: CDR1 SGHVS, CDR2 FNYEAQ. The chain's CDR3 is CASSQTGNSNQPQHF. In nucleotides, the CDR3 is TGTGCCAGCAGCCAGACAGGGAATAGCAATCAGCCCCAGCATTTT.

Worth noting for this clone: The sample carries other DNA sequences with the same CDR3. This chain joins TRBV5-1 and TRBJ1-1; perhaps TRBD1 as D (5 bases). Per germline, CDR1 SGHRS and CDR2 YFSETQ. The CDR3 loop spans 13 amino acids. V lost 4 bases, J lost 2 bases, and 9 bases lay in between. The CDR3 here is CASSATGNTEAFF. CDR3 coding DNA: TGCGCCAGCAGCGCCACAGGTAACACTGAAGCTTTCTTT.

The chain has TRBV10-3 and TRBJ1-2; TRBD1 matches 7 bases. V lost 2 bases to trimming and J lost 4 bases; unmatched junction nucleotides: 10. The CDR3 consists of 16 residues. Germline CDR1 and CDR2: ENHRY and SYGVKD. For the CDR3, the DNA is TGTGCCATCAGTGAGCCGAGGGCGGACAGGTTCTATGGCTACACCTTC. Translated, it gives CAISEPRADRFYGYTF.

The chain employs TRBV5-1 and TRBJ2-1; the match to TRBD2 covers 7 bases. V lost 4 bases, J lost 5 bases, and 9 bases stayed unmatched. Looked up from germline, CDR1 is SGHRS and CDR2 is YFSETQ. The CDR3 runs to 15 residues. The CDR3 DNA is TGCGCCAGCAGCCCCCCGGGCGGGGGAAACAATGAGCAGTTCTTC. Its protein is CASSPPGGGNNEQFF.

The chain links TRBV2 to TRBJ2-1; TRBD2 might be the D (5 bases). This CDR3 comprises 12 residues. Germline V gene data show CDR1 as SNHLY and CDR2 as FYNNEI. Deletions cut 2 bases from V and 9 bases from J, with 8 bases between. The CDR3 loop is CASSEWGVEQFF. CDR3 coding DNA: TGTGCCAGCAGTGAATGGGGAGTTGAGCAGTTCTTC.

The rearrangement uses TRBV25-1 and TRBJ1-3; TRBD1 aligns across 8 bases. The CDR3 contains 17 residues. Germline V gene sequence: CDR1 MGHDK, CDR2 SYGVNS. V lost 3 bases, J lost 0 bases, and 7 bases stayed unmatched. The CDR3 sequence: CASSDDRGGGSGNTIYF. In nucleotides, the CDR3 is TGTGCCAGCAGTGACGACAGGGGAGGGGGCTCTGGAAACACCATATATTTT.

This clone occurred once. The rearrangement uses TRBV3-1 (or the pseudogene TRBV3-2) and TRBJ2-1; 7 bases agree with TRBD2. The trim removed 1 base at V and 7 bases at J, leaving 7 bases unmatched. The CDR3 is 15 residues long. Per the germline V gene, CDR1 is LGHDT and CDR2 is YNNKEL (reference sequence). The CDR3 nucleotides are TGTGCCAGCAGCCAAGGTGCTGGCGGGAGAAATGAGCAGTTCTTC. Translation gives CASSQGAGGRNEQFF.